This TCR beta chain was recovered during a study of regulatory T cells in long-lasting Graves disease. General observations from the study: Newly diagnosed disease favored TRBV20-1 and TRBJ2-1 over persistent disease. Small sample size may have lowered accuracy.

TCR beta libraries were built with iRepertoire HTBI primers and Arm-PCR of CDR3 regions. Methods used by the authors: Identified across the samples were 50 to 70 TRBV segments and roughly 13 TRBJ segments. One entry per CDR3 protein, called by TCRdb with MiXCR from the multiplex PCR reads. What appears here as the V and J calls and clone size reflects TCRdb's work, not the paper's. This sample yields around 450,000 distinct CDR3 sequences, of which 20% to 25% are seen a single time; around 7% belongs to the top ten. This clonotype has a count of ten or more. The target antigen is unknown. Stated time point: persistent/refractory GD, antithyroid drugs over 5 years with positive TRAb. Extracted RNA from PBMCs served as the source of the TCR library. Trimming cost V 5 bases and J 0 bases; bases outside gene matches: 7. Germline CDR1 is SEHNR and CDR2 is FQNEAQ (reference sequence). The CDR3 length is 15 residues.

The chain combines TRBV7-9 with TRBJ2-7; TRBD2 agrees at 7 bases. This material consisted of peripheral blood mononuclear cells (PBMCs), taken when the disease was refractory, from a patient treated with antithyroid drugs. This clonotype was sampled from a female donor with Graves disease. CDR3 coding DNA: TGTGCCAGCAGCCCCGGAGCGGGGAACTCCTACGAGCAGTACTTC. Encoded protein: CASSPGAGNSYEQYF. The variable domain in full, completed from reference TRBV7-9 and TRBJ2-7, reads DTGVSQNPRHKITKRGQNVTFRCDPISEHNRLYWYRQTLGQGPEFLTYFQNEAQLEKSRLLSDRFSAERPKGSFSTLEIQRTEQGDSAMYLCASSPGAGNSYEQYFGPGTRLTVT.